The sequence of this T cell receptor (beta chain) was determined in a study of beta chain features in type 1 diabetes. The CDR3 is made up of 16 amino acids. V was pared by 4 bases and J by 1 base, with 5 bases of the junction left unmatched. Germline V gene data show CDR1 as SGHRS and CDR2 as YFSETQ. Broader study findings: A moderate, significant TCRB CDR3 shortening appeared in type 1 diabetes across four CD4+ subsets. A cDNA-based sequencing approach could over-represent cells with high TCR expression.

This clone was observed a handful of times. Its matching antigen is unknown. The investigators reverse transcribed all of the isolated RNA, so they sequenced expressed TCRB transcripts. Here immunoSEQ multiplex PCR was the method, and the copy in TCRdb shows in-frame clones only, minus some. The data show around 160,000 clones, approximately 8.7% seen once. Sequenced material: central memory CD4+ T cells from blood. This TCR was recovered from a woman in her twenties or thirties with type 1 diabetes. The V call is TRBV5-1, the J call TRBJ2-3; 11 bases align to TRBD2. The CDR3 loop is CASSNMGLAGTDTQYF. The CDR3 DNA is TGCGCCAGCAGCAACATGGGACTAGCGGGCACAGATACGCAGTATTTT.